These 13 T cell receptor beta chains were all obtained from the same sample, sequenced in a study of CD8 T cells in Susac syndrome. The authors reverse transcribed roughly 0.5 to 1 ug RNA with random hexamers. TCRdb reprocessed the immunoSEQ multiplex PCR reads via MiXCR and lists one record per CDR3 protein. The data hold 150,000 to 160,000 distinct CDR3 sequences, with around 95% observed a single time. The sequenced sample consisted of CD8+ T cells from PBMCs. These TCRs come from a human donor with multiple sclerosis.

The V gene is TRBV7-9, the J gene TRBJ2-5, with D maybe TRBD1 (6 bases). The V end was cut by 5 bases, the J end by 2 bases, with 12 bases between. Germline CDR1 and CDR2: SEHNR and FQNEAQ (reference sequence). This CDR3 is 14 amino acids long. This CDR3 reads CASSRADSQETQYF. The DNA for the CDR3 is TGTGCCAGCAGCCGTGCGGACAGTCAAGAGACCCAGTACTTC. Together with reference TRBV7-9 and TRBJ2-5, the CDR3 gives the full variable domain: DTGVSQNPRHKITKRGQNVTFRCDPISEHNRLYWYRQTLGQGPEFLTYFQNEAQLEKSRLLSDRFSAERPKGSFSTLEIQRTEQGDSAMYLCASSRADSQETQYFGPGTRLLVL.

This sequence joins TRBV29-1 and TRBJ1-1; D is perhaps TRBD1 (5 bases). V shed 0 bases and J shed 5 bases, with 10 bases lying between them. The CDR3 covers 13 residues. Germline values: CDR1 SQVTM, CDR2 ANQGSEA. CDR3 residues: CSVEDREMTEAFF. CDR3 DNA sequence: TGCAGCGTTGAAGACAGGGAAATGACTGAAGCTTTCTTT.

CDR3 sequence (DNA): TGTGCCTGGAGTAACAACGCCAATTCACCCCTCCACTTT. Translation gives CAWSNNANSPLHF. The J gene is TRBJ1-6, the V gene TRBV30, with D hard to call. Per the germline V gene, CDR1 is GTSNPN and CDR2 is SVGIG (reference sequence). CDR3 size: 13 residues. Trimming cost V 2 bases and J 7 bases, with 9 bases left between them.

The chain recombines TRBV10-2 with TRBJ1-1, with TRBD1 as a possible D gene (5 bases). Trimming took 4 bases from V and 8 from J, leaving 14 bases between them. Germline-derived CDR1 and CDR2 are WSHSY and SAAADI. The CDR3 is 13 residues long. The CDR3 bases are TGCGCCAGCAGTGTGGAGGGGTATAACGAAGCTTTCTTT. Encoded protein: CASSVEGYNEAFF.

The chain recombines TRBV6-5 with TRBJ2-7; D gene unclear. This CDR3 spans 13 amino acids. Trimming shortened V by 2 bases and J by 7 bases, and 12 bases separated the two germline ends. From germline, CDR1 is MNHEY and CDR2 SVGAGI. In DNA form, the CDR3 reads TGTGCCAGCAGTTACGATGGCCACGGGGAGCAGTACGTC. Translating gives CASSYDGHGEQYV.

V is TRBV4-1 and J is TRBJ1-6; 10 nucleotides align to TRBD1. CDR3 length: 16 amino acids. V shed 4 bases, J shed 7 bases, and the junction held 7 bases outside the gene matches. CDR1 is MGHRA, CDR2 YSYEKL, per germline. The DNA of the CDR3 is TGCGCCAGCAGCCGAATCTTGGACAGGGGGAATTCACCCCTCCACTTT. Encoded protein: CASSRILDRGNSPLHF.

This chain uses TRBV7-9 with TRBJ2-5, with D tentatively TRBD1 (5 bases). The germline CDR1 and CDR2 sequences are SEHNR and FQNEAQ (reference sequence). V lost 6 bases, J lost 2 bases, and 10 bases lay in between. The CDR3 is 13 residues long. The CDR3 loop is CASRQDLQETQYF. The CDR3 region has the DNA TGTGCCAGCAGACAGGACCTACAAGAGACCCAGTACTTC.

This chain uses TRBV27 with TRBJ2-7; D remains ambiguous. The CDR3 is made up of 15 amino acids. The V gene's germline CDR1 is MNHEY and CDR2 SMNVEV (reference sequence). With 4 bases removed from V and 0 bases from J, the gap between germline ends came to 13 bases. As DNA, the CDR3 is TGTGCCAGCAGTTCGGTCAGAGAAGCCTCCTACGAGCAGTACGTC. As protein: CASSSVREASYEQYV.

The J gene is TRBJ1-2, the V gene TRBV6-5; tentatively, D is TRBD1 (6 bases). CDR1 and CDR2 from the germline V gene are MNHEY and SVGAGI. This CDR3 comprises 15 residues. The V end was cut by 2 bases, the J end by 6 bases, with 16 bases between. The CDR3 reads CASSYGGATKNGYTF. DNA for the CDR3: TGTGCCAGCAGTTACGGGGGGGCAACGAAAAATGGCTACACCTTC.

The CDR3 loop reads CASSPRRGGQDTQYF. CDR3 nucleotides: TGCGCCAGCAGCCCCCGTCGGGGGGGCCAGGATACGCAGTATTTT. The genes are TRBV5-1 and TRBJ2-3, with 8 nucleotides matching TRBD2. CDR1 SGHRS and CDR2 YFSETQ come from the germline V gene. The CDR3 has 15 amino acids. The junction had 10 bases not matched to a gene; V was cut back by 4 bases and J by 6 bases.

This chain links TRBV19 with TRBJ2-1; TRBD2 might be the D (5 bases). The CDR3 length is 15 residues. V was shortened by 0 bases and J by 4 bases, with 10 bases between the two germline ends. CDR1 and CDR2 (germline): LNHDA, SQIVND (reference sequence). CDR3 residues: CASSIDTGDYNEQFF. The DNA for the CDR3 is TGTGCCAGTAGTATAGATACCGGGGATTACAATGAGCAGTTCTTC.

The chain links TRBV20-1 to TRBJ2-1; 9 bases align to TRBD2. Trimming took 4 bases from V and 4 from J; bases not matched to a gene: 11. The CDR3 runs 16 residues. The germline gives CDR1 DFQATT, CDR2 SNEGSKA (reference sequence). As DNA, the CDR3 is TGCAGTGCTAACGAGGCGAGACTAGCGGCTTACAATGAGCAGTTCTTC. It yields the protein CSANEARLAAYNEQFF.

V usage is TRBV2 and J usage is TRBJ2-7; 8 bases map to TRBD1. This CDR3 spans 15 amino acids. From germline, CDR1 is SNHLY and CDR2 FYNNEI. V lost 8 bases and J lost 1; bases outside the gene matches: 10. The DNA of the CDR3 is TGTGCCAGCGGTCCGCGAGACAGGGGTTCCTACGAGCAGTACTTC. Its protein is CASGPRDRGSYEQYF.